Sequencing of this TCR beta chain was carried out in a study of control samples from healthy donors and cancer patients. Measured with immunoSEQ multiplex PCR; TCRdb has only the in-frame clones, and not every one. The table lists 150,000 or so clones, about 90% of them singletons. V lost 4 bases and J lost 2; bases outside the gene matches: 17. CDR3 length equals 18 residues. Germline CDR1 is SGDLS and CDR2 is YYNGEE. Sample: blood. The source of this sequence is a man in his late teens or twenties in good health. The chain combines TRBV9 with TRBJ2-7; 8 bases agree with TRBD2. This chain's CDR3 is CASSRAGGGAGATYEQYF. In DNA form, the CDR3 reads TGTGCCAGCAGCCGCGCTGGAGGCGGAGCGGGGGCTACCTACGAGCAGTACTTC.